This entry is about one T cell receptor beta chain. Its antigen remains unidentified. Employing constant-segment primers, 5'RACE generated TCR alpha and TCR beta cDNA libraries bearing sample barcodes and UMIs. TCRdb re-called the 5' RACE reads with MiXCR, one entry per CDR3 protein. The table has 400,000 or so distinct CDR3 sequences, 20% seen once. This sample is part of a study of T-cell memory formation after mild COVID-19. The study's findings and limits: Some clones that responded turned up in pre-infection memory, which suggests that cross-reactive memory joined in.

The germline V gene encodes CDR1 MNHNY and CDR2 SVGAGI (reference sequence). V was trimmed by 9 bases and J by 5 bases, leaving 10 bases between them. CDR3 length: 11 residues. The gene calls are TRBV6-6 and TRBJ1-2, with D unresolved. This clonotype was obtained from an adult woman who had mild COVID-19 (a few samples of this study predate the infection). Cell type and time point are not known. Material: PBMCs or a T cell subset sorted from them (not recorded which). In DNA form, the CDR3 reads TGTGCCAGTGTGTATGGTTATGGCTACACCTTC. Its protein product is CASVYGYGYTF.